This T cell receptor (beta chain) is from a study of shared clonotypes between healthy human individuals. Study at large: The plates for each donor numbered three CD4 naive, three CD4 memory, two CD8 naive and one CD8 memory. Regarding the study as a whole: Relative to memory subsets, naive subsets generally showed larger estimated richness.

V was clipped by 3 bases and J by 3 bases; unmatched bases: 26. CDR1 and CDR2 (germline): MDHEN, SYDVKM. The CDR3 runs 21 residues. Here immunoSEQ multiplex PCR was the method, and the copy in TCRdb shows in-frame clones only, minus some. The data show 550,000 to 800,000 clones, approximately 79% seen once. Comments on this clone: No antigen is known for it.

The donors, healthy adults who were HIV-negative, had experienced no recent acute infections or vaccinations. Partitioning of CD4+ cells yielded a CD45RA+ naive subset and a CD45RA-negative memory subset. V is TRBV28 and J is TRBJ2-7; TRBD2 matches 7 bases. The sequence was collected from a woman in her thirties in good health. Sequenced: memory CD4+ T cells sorted from blood. The subset here: CD45RA-negative fraction. CDR3 sequence (DNA): TGTGCCAGCAGTTTTACGCCTTCCCTTGTTAAGTCGGGGACTAAAAGCTACGAGCAGTACTTC. Translated: CASSFTPSLVKSGTKSYEQYF.